This is a list of T cell receptor beta chains from one sample in a study of shared clonotypes between healthy human individuals. Produced via immunoSEQ multiplex PCR; TCRdb's table is partial and in-frame only. Seen here are 2,500,000 or so clones, around 90% observed once, and the top ten hold roughly 0.34%. Sequenced material: naive CD4+ T cells from PBMCs. The receptors derive from a man aged 18 to 29 in good health. Some clones in this sample may be carry-over from other donors' samples. Each CDR3 is given with its conserved first and last residue. D genes are given only for firm matches. Clone size is not always given. Where it is, it says once, few, many or a class for expanded clones.

cdr3_nt | cdr3_aa | j_call | clone_size | v_call | d_call
TGTGCCAGCAGTTACGTCGCAGAATACACCGGGGAGCTGTTTTTT | CASSYVAEYTGELFF | TRBJ2-2 | . | TRBV6-6 | .
TGTGCCAGCGGGGAGCCCCCCTACGAGCAGTACTTC | CASGEPPYEQYF | TRBJ2-7 | . | TRBV10-3 | .
TGTGCCAGCTCACCACCGAGCGGAGAGACCCAGTACTTC | CASSPPSGETQYF | TRBJ2-5 | . | TRBV18 | .
TGTGCCAGCAGCAGTCTGGGACAGGGAACCTACGAGCAGTACTTC | CASSSLGQGTYEQYF | TRBJ2-7 | . | TRBV14 | TRBD1
TGTGCCAGCAGCCTAACGGGGACAGGGACTGGCTACACCTTC | CASSLTGTGTGYTF | TRBJ1-2 | once | TRBV4-2 | TRBD1
TGTGCCAGCAGTGATGGGTACTCTGGAAACACCATATATTTT | CASSDGYSGNTIYF | TRBJ1-3 | once | TRBV6-1 | .
TGTGCCAGCAGCAAAATAGCGGGAGGGCAAAACGAGCAGTACTTC | CASSKIAGGQNEQYF | TRBJ2-7 | once | TRBV7-9 | TRBD2
. | CASSTSTGDYGYTF | TRBJ1-2 | once | TRBV27 | .
TGCGCCAGCAGCCGTTTAACCCCCTGGACAGGGAACGCCGGGGAGCTGTTTTTT | CASSRLTPWTGNAGELFF | TRBJ2-2 | . | TRBV4-1 | TRBD1
TGTGCCTGGAGTCCCACCGGGGGGCAGGGAGCTTTCTTT | CAWSPTGGQGAFF | TRBJ1-1 | few | TRBV30 | .
TGCGCCAGCAGCCAGGGACTTGGTCAAGAGACCCAGTACTTC | CASSQGLGQETQYF | TRBJ2-5 | . | TRBV4-1 | .
TGTGCCAGCAGCCCCCTCCGAGGTATGAACACTGAAGCTTTCTTT | CASSPLRGMNTEAFF | TRBJ1-1 | few | TRBV28 | .
TGTGCCAGCAGGGGACAGACTAATCAGCCCCAGCATTTT | CASRGQTNQPQHF | TRBJ1-5 | . | TRBV2 | TRBD1
TGTGCCAGCAGAGGGGGCTCCTACGAGCAGTACTTC | CASRGGSYEQYF | TRBJ2-7 | . | TRBV28 | .
TGTGCCTGGAGTGTAGGGGGAACCTCCCACGAGCAGTACTTC | CAWSVGGTSHEQYF | TRBJ2-7 | . | TRBV30 | .
TGTGCCAGCAGTTACTCAGGGGAAAACACCATATATTTT | CASSYSGENTIYF | TRBJ1-3 | . | TRBV6-6 | .
TGTGCCAGCAGCTCACGGGACAGCTCCTACGAGCAGTACTTC | CASSSRDSSYEQYF | TRBJ2-7 | . | TRBV5-4 | TRBD1
TGTGCCAGCAGTTTGGAGGGAAGCGGGTACGAGCAGTACTTC | CASSLEGSGYEQYF | TRBJ2-7 | . | TRBV2 | .
TGCGCCAGCAGCCAAAAGCTCGGAGCGGACAGGTCCTACGAGCAGTACTTC | CASSQKLGADRSYEQYF | TRBJ2-7 | . | TRBV4-1 | TRBD1
TGTGCCAGCAGCTTGGACTTTTTGGGCAATCAGCCCCAGCATTTT | CASSLDFLGNQPQHF | TRBJ1-5 | . | TRBV7-2 | .
TGTGCCAGCAGCTTAGGGGCTACCCAAGAGACCCAGTACTTC | CASSLGATQETQYF | TRBJ2-5 | . | TRBV5-6 | .
TGTGCCAGCAGTGACCCGGCTAGCGGGATCTACGAGCAGTACTTC | CASSDPASGIYEQYF | TRBJ2-7 | . | TRBV6-1 | TRBD2
TGTGCCAGCAGCGTAGGGGATACCTCCTACAATGAGCAGTTCTTC | CASSVGDTSYNEQFF | TRBJ2-1 | . | TRBV9 | .